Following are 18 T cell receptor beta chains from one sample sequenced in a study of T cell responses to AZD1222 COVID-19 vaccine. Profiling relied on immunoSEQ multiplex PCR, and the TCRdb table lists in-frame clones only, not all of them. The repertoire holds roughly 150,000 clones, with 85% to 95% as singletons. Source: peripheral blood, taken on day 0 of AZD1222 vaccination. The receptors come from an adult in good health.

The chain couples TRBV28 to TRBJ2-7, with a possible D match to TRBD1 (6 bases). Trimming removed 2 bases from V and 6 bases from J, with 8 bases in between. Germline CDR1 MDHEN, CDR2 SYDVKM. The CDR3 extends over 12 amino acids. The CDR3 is CASSLNRAEQYF. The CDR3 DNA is TGTGCCAGCAGTTTAAACAGGGCCGAGCAGTACTTC.

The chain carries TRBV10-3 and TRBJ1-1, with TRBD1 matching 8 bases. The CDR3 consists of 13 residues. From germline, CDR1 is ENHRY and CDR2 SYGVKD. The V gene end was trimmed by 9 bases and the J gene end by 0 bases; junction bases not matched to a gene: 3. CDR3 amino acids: CAIRTGMNTEAFF. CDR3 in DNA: TGTGCCATTCGGACAGGGATGAACACTGAAGCTTTCTTT.

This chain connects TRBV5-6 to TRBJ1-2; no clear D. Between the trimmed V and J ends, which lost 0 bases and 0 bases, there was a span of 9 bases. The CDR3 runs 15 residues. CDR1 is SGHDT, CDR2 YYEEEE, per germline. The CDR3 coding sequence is TGTGCCAGCAGCTTGGGACCTCCTACTAACTATGGCTACACCTTC. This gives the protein CASSLGPPTNYGYTF.

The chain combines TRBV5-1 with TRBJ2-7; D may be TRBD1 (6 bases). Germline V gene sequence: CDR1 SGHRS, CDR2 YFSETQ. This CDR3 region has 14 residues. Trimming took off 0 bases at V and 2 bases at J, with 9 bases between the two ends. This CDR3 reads CASSLGQDTYEQYF. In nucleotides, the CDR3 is TGCGCCAGCAGCTTGGGACAGGACACCTACGAGCAGTACTTC. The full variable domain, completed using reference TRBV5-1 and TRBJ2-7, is KAGVTQTPRYLIKTRGQQVTLSCSPISGHRSVSWYQQTPGQGLQFLFEYFSETQRNKGNFPGRFSGRQFSNSRSEMNVSTLELGDSALYLCASSLGQDTYEQYFGPGTRLTVT.

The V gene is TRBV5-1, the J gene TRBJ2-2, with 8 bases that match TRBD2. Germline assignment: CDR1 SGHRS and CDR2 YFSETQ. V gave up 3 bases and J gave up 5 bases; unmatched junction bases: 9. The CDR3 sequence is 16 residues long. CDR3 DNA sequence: TGCGCCAGCAGCTCGGGGCGGGGGGCGCGGACCGGGGAGCTGTTTTTT. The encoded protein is CASSSGRGARTGELFF.

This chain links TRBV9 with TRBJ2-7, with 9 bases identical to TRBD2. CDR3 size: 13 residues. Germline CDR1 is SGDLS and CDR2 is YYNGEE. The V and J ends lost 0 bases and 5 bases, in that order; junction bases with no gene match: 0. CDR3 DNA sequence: TGTGCCAGCAGCGTAGGCGGGGGGGACGAGCAGTACTTC. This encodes CASSVGGGDEQYF. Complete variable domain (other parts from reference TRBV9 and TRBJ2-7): DSGVTQTPKHLITATGQRVTLRCSPRSGDLSVYWYQQSLDQGLQFLIQYYNGEERAKGNILERFSAQQFPDLHSELNLSSLELGDSALYFCASSVGGGDEQYFGPGTRLTVT.

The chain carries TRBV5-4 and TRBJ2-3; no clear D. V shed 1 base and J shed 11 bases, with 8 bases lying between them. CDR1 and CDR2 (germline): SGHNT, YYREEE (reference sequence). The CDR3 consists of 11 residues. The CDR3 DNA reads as TGTGCCAGCAGCTTGATGCAGCGGCAGTATTTT. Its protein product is CASSLMQRQYF.

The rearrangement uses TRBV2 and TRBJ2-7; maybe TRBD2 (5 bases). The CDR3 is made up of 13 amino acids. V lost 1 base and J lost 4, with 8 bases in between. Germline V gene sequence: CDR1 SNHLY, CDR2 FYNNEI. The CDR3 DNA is TGTGCCAGCAGTGAAGGCGGGTTTTACGAGCAGTACTTC. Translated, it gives CASSEGGFYEQYF.

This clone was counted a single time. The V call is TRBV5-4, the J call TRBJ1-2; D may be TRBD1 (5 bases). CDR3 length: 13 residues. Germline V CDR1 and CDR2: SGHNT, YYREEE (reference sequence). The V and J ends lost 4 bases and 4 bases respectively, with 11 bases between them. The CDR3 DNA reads TGTGCCAGCAGCGACGACAGCCTCTATGGCTACACCTTC. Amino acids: CASSDDSLYGYTF.

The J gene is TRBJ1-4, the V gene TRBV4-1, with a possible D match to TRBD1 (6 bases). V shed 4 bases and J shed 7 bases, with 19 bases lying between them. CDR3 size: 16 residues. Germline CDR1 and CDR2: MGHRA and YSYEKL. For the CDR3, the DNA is TGCGCCAGCAGCCGCCTTCCAGGGGTGGGTAGTGAAAAACTGTTTTTT. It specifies CASSRLPGVGSEKLFF.

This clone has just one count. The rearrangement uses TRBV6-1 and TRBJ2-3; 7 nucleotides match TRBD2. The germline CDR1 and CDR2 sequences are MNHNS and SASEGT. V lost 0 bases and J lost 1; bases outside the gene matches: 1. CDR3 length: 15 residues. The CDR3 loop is CASSEAGGGTDTQYF. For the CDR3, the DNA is TGTGCCAGCAGTGAAGCGGGAGGGGGCACAGATACGCAGTATTTT.

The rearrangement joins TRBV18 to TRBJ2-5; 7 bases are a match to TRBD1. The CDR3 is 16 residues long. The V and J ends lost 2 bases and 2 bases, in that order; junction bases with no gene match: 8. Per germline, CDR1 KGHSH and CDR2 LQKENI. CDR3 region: CASSPTDRARQETQYF. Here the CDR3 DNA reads TGTGCCAGCTCACCAACAGACAGGGCCCGACAAGAGACCCAGTACTTC.

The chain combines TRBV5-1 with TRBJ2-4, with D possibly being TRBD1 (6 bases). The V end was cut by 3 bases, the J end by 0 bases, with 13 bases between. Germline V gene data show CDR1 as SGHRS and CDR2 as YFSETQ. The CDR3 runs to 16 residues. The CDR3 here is CASSSGQTLAKNIQYF. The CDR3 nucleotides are TGCGCCAGCAGCTCCGGACAGACTCTAGCCAAAAACATTCAGTACTTC. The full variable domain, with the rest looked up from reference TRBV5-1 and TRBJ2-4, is KAGVTQTPRYLIKTRGQQVTLSCSPISGHRSVSWYQQTPGQGLQFLFEYFSETQRNKGNFPGRFSGRQFSNSRSEMNVSTLELGDSALYLCASSSGQTLAKNIQYFGAGTRLSVL.

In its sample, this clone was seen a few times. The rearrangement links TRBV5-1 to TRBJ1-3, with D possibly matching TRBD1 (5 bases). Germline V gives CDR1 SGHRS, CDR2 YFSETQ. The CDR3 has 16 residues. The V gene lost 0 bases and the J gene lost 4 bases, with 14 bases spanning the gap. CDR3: CASSLAGTGGGNTIYF. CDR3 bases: TGCGCCAGCAGCTTGGCCGGCACCGGGGGAGGAAACACCATATATTTT.

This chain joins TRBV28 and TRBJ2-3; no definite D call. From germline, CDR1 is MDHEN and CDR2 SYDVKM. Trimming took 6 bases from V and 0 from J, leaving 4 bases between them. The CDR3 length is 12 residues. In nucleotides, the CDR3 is TGTGCCAGCAGGCACAGCACAGATACGCAGTATTTT. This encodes CASRHSTDTQYF.

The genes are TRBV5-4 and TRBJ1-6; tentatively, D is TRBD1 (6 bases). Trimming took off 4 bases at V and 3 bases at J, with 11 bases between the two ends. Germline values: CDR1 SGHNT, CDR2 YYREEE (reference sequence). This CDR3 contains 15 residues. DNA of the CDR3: TGTGCCAGCAGCCCCGGACAGTTCTATAATTCACCCCTCCACTTT. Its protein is CASSPGQFYNSPLHF. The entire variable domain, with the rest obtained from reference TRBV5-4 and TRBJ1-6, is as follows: ETGVTQSPTHLIKTRGQQVTLRCSSQSGHNTVSWYQQALGQGPQFIFQYYREEENGRGNFPPRFSGLQFPNYSSELNVNALELDDSALYLCASSPGQFYNSPLHFGNGTRLTVT.

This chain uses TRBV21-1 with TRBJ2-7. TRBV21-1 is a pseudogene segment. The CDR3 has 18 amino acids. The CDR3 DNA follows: TGTGCCAGCAGCCCCAAGCAAAGGCACAGGAGGGGGTCCTACGAGCAGTACTTC. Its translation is CASSPKQRHRRGSYEQYF.

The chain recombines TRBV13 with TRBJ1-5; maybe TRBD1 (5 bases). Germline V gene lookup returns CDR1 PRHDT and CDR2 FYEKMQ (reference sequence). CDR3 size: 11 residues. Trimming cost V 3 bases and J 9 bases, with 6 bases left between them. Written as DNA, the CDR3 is TGTGCCAGCAGCTTGAGGGGGCCCCAGCATTTT. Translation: CASSLRGPQHF.